Detailed here is one T cell receptor beta chain. These data belong to a study of blood T cell repertoires in COVID-19. Study in general: Samples came from the United States, Italy and Spain, spanning acute and convalescent COVID-19. Sources were T cells, B-cell-depleted T cells, or PBMCs; the material itself was cDNA or gDNA.

Germline lookup yields CDR1 GTSNPN and CDR2 SVGIG (reference sequence). Trimming took 2 bases from V and 1 from J, leaving 8 bases between them. This CDR3 has 13 residues. Methods used by the authors: How many nucleated cells were present was estimated from reference gene primer amplification. Profiled with immunoSEQ multiplex PCR; TCRdb holds only in-frame clones, not every one. The DNA gave D and trimming, while V, J and clone size come from that table. The sample includes about 250,000 clones, about 90% of them seen just once. The rearrangement uses TRBV30 and TRBJ1-1; maybe TRBD1 (5 bases). Source material: peripheral blood. This receptor was identified in a man aged 18-30 years with active or convalescent COVID-19. CDR3 amino acids: CAWSPRANTEAFF. In DNA, the CDR3 is TGTGCCTGGAGTCCCAGGGCGAACACTGAAGCTTTCTTT.